This T cell receptor (beta chain) was recorded in a study of identical twins. The CDR3 totals 15 residues. With V trimmed by 3 bases and J by 9 bases, 11 bases remained unmatched. TCRdb reprocessed the 5' RACE reads via MiXCR and lists one record per CDR3 protein. Seen here are about 720,000 distinct CDR3 sequences, roughly 20% observed once, and the top ten hold around 13%. This clonotype was seen more than once but under ten times. The sample also formed part of further work on T cells expressing NK-cell markers.

This sequence joins TRBV12-3 or TRBV12-4 and TRBJ2-7; 10 bases agree with TRBD2. The specimen was PBMCs. The receptor's source is a young woman in good health. The CDR3 loop is CASSFRLAGEKGQYF. The CDR3, as DNA: TGTGCCAGCAGTTTCAGGCTAGCGGGAGAAAAGGGGCAGTACTTC.